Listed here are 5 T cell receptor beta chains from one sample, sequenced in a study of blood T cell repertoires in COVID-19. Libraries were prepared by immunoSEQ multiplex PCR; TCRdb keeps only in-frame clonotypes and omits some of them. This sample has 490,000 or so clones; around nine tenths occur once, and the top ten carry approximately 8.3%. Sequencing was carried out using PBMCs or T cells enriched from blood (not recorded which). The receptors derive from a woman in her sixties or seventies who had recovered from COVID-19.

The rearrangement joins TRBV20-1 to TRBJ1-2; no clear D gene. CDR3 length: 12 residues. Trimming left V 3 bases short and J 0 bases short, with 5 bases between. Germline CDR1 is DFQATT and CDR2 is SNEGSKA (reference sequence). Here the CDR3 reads CSASGPNYGYTF. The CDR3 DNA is TGCAGTGCTAGTGGGCCTAACTATGGCTACACCTTC.

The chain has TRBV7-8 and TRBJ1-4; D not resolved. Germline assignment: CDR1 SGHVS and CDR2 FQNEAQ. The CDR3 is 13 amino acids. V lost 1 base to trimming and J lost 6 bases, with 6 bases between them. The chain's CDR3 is CASSLESYEKLFF. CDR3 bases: TGTGCCAGCAGCTTAGAGAGTTATGAAAAACTGTTTTTT.

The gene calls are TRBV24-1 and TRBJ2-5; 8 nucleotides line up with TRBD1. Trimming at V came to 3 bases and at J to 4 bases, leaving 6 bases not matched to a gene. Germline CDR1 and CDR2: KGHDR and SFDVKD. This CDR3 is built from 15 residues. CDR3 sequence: CATSDPRTGRETQYF. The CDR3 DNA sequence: TGTGCCACCAGTGATCCCAGGACAGGGCGAGAGACCCAGTACTTC.

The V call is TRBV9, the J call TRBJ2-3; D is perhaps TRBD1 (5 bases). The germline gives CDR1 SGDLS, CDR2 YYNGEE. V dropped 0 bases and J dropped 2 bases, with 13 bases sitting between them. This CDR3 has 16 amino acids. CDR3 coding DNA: TGTGCCAGCAGCGTAGAGGGGCAGCCTTCCACAGATACGCAGTATTTT. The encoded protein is CASSVEGQPSTDTQYF.

For the CDR3, the DNA is TGTGCCAGCAGCTTACTCCGGGGGGGCCAAGGAGGCGGGGAGCTGTTTTTT. Translation gives CASSLLRGGQGGGELFF. The chain carries TRBV7-2 and TRBJ2-2; TRBD2 aligns across 8 bases. Germline trimming cut 2 bases from V and 7 bases from J; bases unmatched to any gene: 12. Germline assignment: CDR1 SGHTA and CDR2 FQGNSA. The CDR3 extends over 17 amino acids.